The TCR beta chain under discussion was sequenced for a study of T-cell reconstitution after alpha-beta-depleted transplantation in children. General observations from the study: By about two months after transplant, alpha-beta T cells reportedly arose from several hundred graft clones that had expanded.

This clonotype was seen at least ten times. What it binds is not known. Library preparation (for TCRbeta) was performed with unique molecular identifiers. One entry per CDR3 protein, called by TCRdb with MiXCR from the PCR reads. Here the sample spans 200,000 to 250,000 distinct CDR3 sequences, under 9.5% being singletons. Germline V gene lookup returns CDR1 DFQATT and CDR2 SNEGSKA (reference sequence). V lost 3 bases, J lost 6 bases, and 4 bases stayed unmatched. The CDR3 runs 14 residues. The gene calls are TRBV20-1 and TRBJ2-4; TRBD2 agrees at 11 bases. The sequence derives from a male patient aged 10 to 17 who had a stem cell transplant for acute lymphoblastic leukemia, so the T cells may come from the graft donor. The sequencing here drew on PBMCs, mostly from graft donor cells, taken 180 days after TCRalphabeta/CD19-depleted stem cell transplant. The CDR3, as DNA: TGCAGTGCTAGCCCTCTAGCGGGAGGAAACATTCAGTACTTC. It is translated as CSASPLAGGNIQYF.